The rows below give T cell receptor beta chains drawn from one sample of a study of blood T cell repertoires in COVID-19. TCRdb's table, derived via immunoSEQ multiplex PCR, lists solely in-frame clones and lacks some. The table includes hundreds of thousands of clones, approximately 82% detected once. Sequencing used peripheral blood. Receptors originate from a woman aged 50 to 65 with acute or convalescent COVID-19. Both conserved end residues are part of each CDR3. A D gene is named only where the DNA matches it firmly. Clone size appears in some rows only: once, few, many, or a class for an expanded clone.

size	V	J	D	CDR3	DNA
NA	TRBV20-1	TRBJ1-1	NA	CSARDQRIFF	TGCAGTGCTAGAGATCAGCGGATATTCTTT
NA	TRBV28	TRBJ2-7	TRBD1	CASSFEGARLKGSYEQYF	TGTGCCAGCAGTTTTGAGGGGGCGCGTTTGAAAGGGTCCTACGAGCAGTACTTC
NA	TRBV2	TRBJ1-3	NA	CASRRGDYSGNTIYF	TGTGCCAGCAGGCGGGGCGACTACTCTGGAAACACCATATATTTT
NA	TRBV3-1/TRBV3-2	TRBJ1-1	NA	CASKDKGWTEAFF	TGTGCCAGCAAGGACAAGGGTTGGACTGAAGCTTTCTTT
NA	TRBV6-6	TRBJ2-7	TRBD1	CASNPGQFSVEQYF	TGTGCCAGCAACCCGGGACAGTTCTCGGTCGAGCAGTACTTC
NA	TRBV2	TRBJ1-4	TRBD1	CASNPDRGMEKLFF	TGTGCCAGCAACCCGGACAGGGGGATGGAAAAACTGTTTTTT
NA	TRBV6-1	TRBJ1-2	NA	CASSESDTSYGYTF	TGTGCCAGCAGTGAATCGGACACTTCCTATGGCTACACCTTC
once	TRBV19	TRBJ2-5	TRBD1	CASSDQDRGQETQYF	TGTGCCAGTAGTGATCAGGACAGGGGGCAAGAGACCCAGTACTTC
NA	TRBV2	TRBJ2-7	TRBD2	CASLGEGYEQYF	TGTGCCTCACTCGGGGAGGGTTACGAGCAGTACTTC
few	TRBV11-3	TRBJ1-1	NA	CASSLGGEGGAFF	TGTGCCAGCAGCTTAGGGGGAGAGGGAGGCGCTTTCTTT
NA	TRBV5-6	TRBJ2-5	TRBD2	CASSGPILGLAYQETQYF	TGTGCCAGCAGCGGACCCATTCTGGGACTAGCGTACCAAGAGACCCAGTACTTC
NA	TRBV6-6	TRBJ2-1	TRBD2	CASSPRSSGSYNEQFF	TGTGCCAGCAGCCCCCGGTCTAGCGGGAGTTACAATGAGCAGTTCTTC
NA	TRBV5-1	TRBJ1-1	NA	CASTPGERAEAFF	TGCGCCAGCACCCCCGGGGAGCGGGCTGAAGCTTTCTTT
NA	TRBV6-1	TRBJ2-1	NA	CASSEVRKQQFF	TGTGCCAGCAGTGAAGTCAGGAAGCAGCAGTTCTTC
once	TRBV6-6	TRBJ2-5	TRBD1	CASRLTGGDETQYF	TGTGCCAGCAGGCTGACAGGGGGCGACGAGACCCAGTACTTC
NA	TRBV12-3/TRBV12-4	TRBJ2-2	NA	CASSFRNTGELFF	TGTGCCAGCAGTTTCCGGAACACCGGGGAGCTGTTTTTT
NA	TRBV27	TRBJ1-1	TRBD1	CASSGQGATEAFF	TGTGCCAGCAGTGGCCAGGGGGCTACTGAAGCTTTCTTT
NA	TRBV19	TRBJ1-1	NA	CASSIGTNRGNTEAFF	TGTGCCAGTAGTATTGGGACAAACCGGGGGAACACTGAAGCTTTCTTT
NA	TRBV28	TRBJ2-3	NA	CASALRGTDTQYF	TGTGCCAGCGCTCTGCGTGGTACAGATACGCAGTATTTT
NA	TRBV2	TRBJ1-2	TRBD1	CASSPTGRDYGYTF	TGTGCCAGCAGCCCGACAGGGCGCGACTATGGCTACACCTTC
NA	TRBV6-5	TRBJ1-2	NA	CATTGILSNYGYTF	TGTGCCACCACAGGGATCTTGTCTAACTATGGCTACACCTTC
NA	TRBV19	TRBJ2-1	TRBD1	CASSLPGTGVGNEQFF	TGTGCCAGTAGTCTTCCGGGGACAGGGGTAGGAAATGAGCAGTTCTTC
NA	TRBV4-2	TRBJ2-2	NA	CASSQESPGSGELFF	TGTGCCAGCAGCCAAGAATCCCCGGGGTCCGGGGAGCTGTTTTTT
NA	TRBV5-1	TRBJ1-1	NA	CASSSPTGTEAFF	TGCGCCAGCAGCTCGCCCACGGGCACTGAAGCTTTCTTT
few	TRBV28	TRBJ1-3	NA	CASNLPGRENTIYF	TGTGCCAGCAATTTACCCGGGAGAGAGAACACCATATATTTT
few	TRBV28	TRBJ2-6	NA	CASSLQAPGANVLTF	TGTGCCAGCAGTTTGCAGGCCCCTGGGGCCAACGTCCTGACTTTC
NA	TRBV5-1	TRBJ2-5	NA	CASSLGGSAAIQETQYF	TGCGCCAGCAGCTTGGGCGGGTCGGCAGCAATTCAAGAGACCCAGTACTTC
few	TRBV5-1	TRBJ2-6	NA	CASSLGRTSGANVLTF	TGCGCCAGCAGCTTGGGGAGAACCTCTGGGGCCAACGTCCTGACTTTC
NA	TRBV27	TRBJ2-1	NA	CASCLNIELYNEQFF	TGTGCCAGCTGCCTGAATATCGAGCTCTACAATGAGCAGTTCTTC
NA	TRBV3-1/TRBV3-2	TRBJ2-1	NA	CASSLNHGGWGDEQFF	TGTGCCAGCAGCCTAAATCACGGGGGTTGGGGCGATGAGCAGTTCTTC
NA	TRBV5-4	TRBJ2-2	NA	CASSGGLMGDNTGELFF	TGTGCCAGCAGTGGGGGACTGATGGGAGATAACACCGGGGAGCTGTTTTTT
NA	TRBV6-6	TRBJ2-7	NA	CASSYSGREVDEQYF	TGTGCCAGCAGTTACTCGGGCAGGGAGGTCGACGAGCAGTACTTC
NA	TRBV7-6	TRBJ2-7	NA	CASSSTIAPSGRYEQYF	TGTGCCAGCAGCTCAACCATAGCCCCCAGCGGTAGATACGAGCAGTACTTC
NA	TRBV27	TRBJ2-7	TRBD1	CASSLGTGMGSYEQYF	TGTGCCAGCAGTTTGGGGACAGGGATGGGTTCCTACGAGCAGTACTTC
NA	TRBV28	TRBJ2-2	NA	CASSLFDLGGGPGELFF	TGTGCCAGCAGTTTATTCGATCTGGGCGGGGGCCCCGGGGAGCTGTTTTTT
NA	TRBV19	TRBJ2-7	NA	CASSRDREAYEQYF	TGTGCCAGTAGTAGAGACAGGGAGGCCTACGAGCAGTACTTC
once	TRBV15	TRBJ1-1	TRBD1	CATSRAPGTAEAFF	TGTGCCACCAGCAGAGCACCCGGGACAGCTGAAGCTTTCTTT
NA	TRBV24-1	TRBJ2-7	NA	CATSDKTGATYEQYF	TGTGCCACCAGCGACAAGACAGGAGCCACCTACGAGCAGTACTTC
NA	TRBV11-3	TRBJ2-7	NA	CARSAGRQYF	TGTGCCAGGTCAGCAGGGCGGCAGTACTTC
once	TRBV15	TRBJ2-1	NA	CATSRGDSGPNNEQFF	TGTGCCACCAGCAGAGGGGATAGCGGCCCCAACAATGAGCAGTTCTTC
once	TRBV6-6	TRBJ2-1	NA	CASSYDGNEQFF	TGTGCCAGCAGTTACGACGGGAATGAGCAGTTCTTC
NA	TRBV6-2/TRBV6-3	TRBJ2-1	NA	CASSWTTPYNEQFF	TGTGCCAGCAGTTGGACTACCCCCTACAATGAGCAGTTCTTC
once	TRBV19	TRBJ2-7	TRBD2	CASSTLGGYEQYF	TGTGCCAGTAGTACATTGGGGGGGTACGAGCAGTACTTC
NA	TRBV7-9	TRBJ1-4	NA	CASSSSMTGSNEKLFF	NA